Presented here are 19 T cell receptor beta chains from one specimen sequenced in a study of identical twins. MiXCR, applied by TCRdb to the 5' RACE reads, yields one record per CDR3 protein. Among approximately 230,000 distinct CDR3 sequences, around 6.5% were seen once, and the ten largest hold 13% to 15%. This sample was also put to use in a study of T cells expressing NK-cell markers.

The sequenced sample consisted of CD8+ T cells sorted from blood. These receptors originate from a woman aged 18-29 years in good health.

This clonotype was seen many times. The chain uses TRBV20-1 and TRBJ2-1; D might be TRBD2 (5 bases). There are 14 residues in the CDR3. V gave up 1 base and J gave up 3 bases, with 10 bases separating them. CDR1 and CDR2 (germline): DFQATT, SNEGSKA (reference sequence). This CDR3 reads CSARGLLVYNEQFF. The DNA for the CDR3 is TGCAGTGCTAGAGGACTACTAGTCTACAATGAGCAGTTCTTC.

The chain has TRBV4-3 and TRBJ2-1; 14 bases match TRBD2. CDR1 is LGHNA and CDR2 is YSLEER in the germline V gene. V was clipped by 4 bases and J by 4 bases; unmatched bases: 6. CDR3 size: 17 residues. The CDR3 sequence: CASSPGLAGGLYNEQFF. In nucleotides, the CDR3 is TGCGCCAGCAGCCCCGGACTAGCGGGAGGACTGTACAATGAGCAGTTCTTC.

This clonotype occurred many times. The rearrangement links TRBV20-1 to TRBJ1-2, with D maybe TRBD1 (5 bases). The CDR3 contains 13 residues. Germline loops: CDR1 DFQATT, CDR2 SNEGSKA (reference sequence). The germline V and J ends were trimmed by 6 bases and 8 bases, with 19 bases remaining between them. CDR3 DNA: TGCAGTGCCCCAACGACAGTCGTGGAGGGCTACACCTTC. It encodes CSAPTTVVEGYTF.

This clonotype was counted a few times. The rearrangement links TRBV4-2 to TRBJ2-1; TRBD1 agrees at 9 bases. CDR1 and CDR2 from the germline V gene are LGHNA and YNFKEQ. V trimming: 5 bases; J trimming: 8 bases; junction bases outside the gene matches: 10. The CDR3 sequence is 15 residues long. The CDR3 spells CASSAGTGIRDEQFF. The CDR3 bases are TGTGCCAGCAGCGCCGGGACAGGGATTAGGGATGAGCAGTTCTTC.

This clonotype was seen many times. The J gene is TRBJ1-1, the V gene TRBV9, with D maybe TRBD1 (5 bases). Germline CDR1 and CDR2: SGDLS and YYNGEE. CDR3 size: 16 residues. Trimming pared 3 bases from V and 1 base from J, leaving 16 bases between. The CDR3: CASSAGTDESNTEAFF. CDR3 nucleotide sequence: TGTGCCAGCAGCGCCGGGACGGACGAGTCGAACACTGAAGCTTTCTTT.

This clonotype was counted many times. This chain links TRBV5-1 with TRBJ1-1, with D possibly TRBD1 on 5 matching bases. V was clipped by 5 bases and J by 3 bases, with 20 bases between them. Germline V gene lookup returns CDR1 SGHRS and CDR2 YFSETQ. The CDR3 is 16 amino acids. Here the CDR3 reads CASRVGATGTYTEAFF. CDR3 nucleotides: TGCGCCAGCAGGGTCGGGGCCACAGGAACCTACACTGAAGCTTTCTTT.

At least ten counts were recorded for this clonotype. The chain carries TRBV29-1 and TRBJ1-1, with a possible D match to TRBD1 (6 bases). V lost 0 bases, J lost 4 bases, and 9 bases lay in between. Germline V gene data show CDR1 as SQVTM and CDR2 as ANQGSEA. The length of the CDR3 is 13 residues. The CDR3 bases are TGCAGCGTTGAAGAGGGGGCCAGCACTGAAGCTTTCTTT. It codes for CSVEEGASTEAFF.

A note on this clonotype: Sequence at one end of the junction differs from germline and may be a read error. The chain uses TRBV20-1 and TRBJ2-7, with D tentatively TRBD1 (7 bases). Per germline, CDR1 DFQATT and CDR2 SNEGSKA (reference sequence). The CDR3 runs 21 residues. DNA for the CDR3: TGCTGTGCTAGAGTTTCAGATGGGAAAGGACAGGCCCGATTCGGGGGATACGAGCAGTACTTC. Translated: CCARVSDGKGQARFGGYEQYF.

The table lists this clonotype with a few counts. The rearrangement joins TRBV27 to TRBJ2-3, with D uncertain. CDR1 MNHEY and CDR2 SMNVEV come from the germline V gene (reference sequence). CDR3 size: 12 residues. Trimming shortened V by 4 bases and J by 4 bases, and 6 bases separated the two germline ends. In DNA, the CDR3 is TGTGCCAGCAGTTCTAGGTCAGATACGCAGTATTTT. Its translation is CASSSRSDTQYF.

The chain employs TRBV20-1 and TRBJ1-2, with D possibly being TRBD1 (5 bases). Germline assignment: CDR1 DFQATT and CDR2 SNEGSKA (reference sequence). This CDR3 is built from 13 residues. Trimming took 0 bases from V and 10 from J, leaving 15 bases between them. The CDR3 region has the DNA TGCAGTGCTAGAGAAGGAGGGGCAGCGGACTACACCTTC. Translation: CSAREGGAADYTF.

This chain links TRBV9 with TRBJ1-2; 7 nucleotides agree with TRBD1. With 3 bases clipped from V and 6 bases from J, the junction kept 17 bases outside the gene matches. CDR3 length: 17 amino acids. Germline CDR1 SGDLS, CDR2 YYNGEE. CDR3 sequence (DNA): TGTGCCAGCAGCGCCCAACAAGCGACAGGGCCCCTCGATGGCTACACCTTC. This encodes CASSAQQATGPLDGYTF.

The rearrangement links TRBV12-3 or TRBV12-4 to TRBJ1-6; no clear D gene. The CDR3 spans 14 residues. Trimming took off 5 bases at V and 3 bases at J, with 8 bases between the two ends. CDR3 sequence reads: CASSVQFYNSPLHF. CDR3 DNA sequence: TGTGCCAGCAGTGTACAGTTCTATAATTCACCCCTCCACTTT.

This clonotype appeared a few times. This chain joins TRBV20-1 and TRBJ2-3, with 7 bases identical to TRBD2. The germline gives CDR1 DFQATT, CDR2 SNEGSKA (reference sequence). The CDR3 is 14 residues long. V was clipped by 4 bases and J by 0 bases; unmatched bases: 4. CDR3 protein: CSAISGVSTDTQYF. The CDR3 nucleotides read TGCAGTGCTATAAGCGGGGTTAGCACAGATACGCAGTATTTT.

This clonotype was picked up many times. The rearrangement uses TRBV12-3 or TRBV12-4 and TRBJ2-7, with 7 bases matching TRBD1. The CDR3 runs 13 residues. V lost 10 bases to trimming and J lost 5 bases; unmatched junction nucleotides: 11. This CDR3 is CATRQGRSDEQYF. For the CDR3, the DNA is TGTGCCACACGACAGGGTAGATCGGACGAGCAGTACTTC.

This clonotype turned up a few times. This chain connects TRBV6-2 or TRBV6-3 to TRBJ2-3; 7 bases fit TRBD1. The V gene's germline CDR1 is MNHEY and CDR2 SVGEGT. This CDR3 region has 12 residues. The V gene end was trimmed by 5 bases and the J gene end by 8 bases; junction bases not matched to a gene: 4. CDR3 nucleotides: TGTGCCAGCAGTGGGACAGAAAGTACGCAGTATTTT. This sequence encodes CASSGTESTQYF.

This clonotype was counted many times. The CDR3 DNA reads as TGTGCCAGCAGTTTAGAGCTTAGGGCTGAGAGGGACCCTGGGGCCAACGTCCTGACTTTC. It yields the protein CASSLELRAERDPGANVLTF. J is TRBJ2-6 and V is TRBV12-3 or TRBV12-4; D assignment may be TRBD1 or TRBD2 (5 bases each). The V end was cut by 1 base, the J end by 2 bases, with 21 bases between. The CDR3 has 20 residues.

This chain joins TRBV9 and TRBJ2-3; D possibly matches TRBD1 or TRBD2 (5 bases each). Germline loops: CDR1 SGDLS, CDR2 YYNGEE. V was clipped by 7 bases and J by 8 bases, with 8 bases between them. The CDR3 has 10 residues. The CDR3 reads CASGGATQYF. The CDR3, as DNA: TGTGCCAGCGGGGGTGCTACGCAGTATTTT.

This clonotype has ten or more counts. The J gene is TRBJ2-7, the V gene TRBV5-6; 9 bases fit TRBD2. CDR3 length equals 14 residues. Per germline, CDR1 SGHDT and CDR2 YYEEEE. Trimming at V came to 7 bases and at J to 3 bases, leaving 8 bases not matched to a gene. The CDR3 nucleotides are TGTGCCAGCGAGTTAGCGGGAGTTTACTACGAGCAGTACTTC. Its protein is CASELAGVYYEQYF.

The CDR3 protein is CSVGTGPEQYF. The CDR3 region has the DNA TGCAGCGTGGGGACAGGCCCTGAGCAGTACTTC. V gene TRBV29-1 combines with J gene TRBJ2-7; 8 bases are shared with TRBD1. The ends lost 6 bases at V and 7 bases at J; junction bases unmatched: 5. This CDR3 region has 11 residues. Germline-derived CDR1 and CDR2 are SQVTM and ANQGSEA.